Listed here are 16 T cell receptor beta chains from one sample, sequenced in a study of CD8+ T cells in alopecia areata. As the sequencing template, cDNA was produced by extracting RNA and reverse transcribing it. This table comes from immunoSEQ multiplex PCR, and its TCRdb copy is limited to in-frame clones, with some not included. The sample contains 150,000 to 200,000 clones, more than 55% of which appear only once. Treatment denoted: oral pan-JAK inhibitor, 5-10 mg twice daily. Specimen: CD4+ T cells sorted from blood, collected at week 4, from a patient treated with tofacitinib. These receptors were taken from a human donor with alopecia areata.

This clone was recorded a few times. V gene TRBV29-1 combines with J gene TRBJ1-5, with D possibly being TRBD1 (5 bases). CDR3 size: 12 residues. CDR1 SQVTM and CDR2 ANQGSEA come from the germline V gene. The CDR3 loop is CGGGALNQPQHF. CDR3 nucleotide sequence: TGCGGGGGAGGGGCCCTCAATCAGCCCCAGCATTTT. The whole variable domain, remainder taken from reference TRBV29-1 and TRBJ1-5, is SAVISQKPSRDICQRGTSLTIQCQVDSQVTMMFWYRQQPGQSLTLIATANQGSEATYESGFVIDKFPISRPNLTFSTLTVSNMSPEDSSIYLCGGGALNQPQHFGDGTRLSIL.

The chain links TRBV10-3 to TRBJ1-2; tentative D call: TRBD1 (6 bases). Trimming removed 6 bases from V and 2 bases from J, with 10 bases in between. The CDR3 is 13 amino acids. CDR1 and CDR2 from the germline V gene are ENHRY and SYGVKD. The CDR3 DNA reads as TGTGCCATCAGCCTAGGACAGAACTATGGCTACACCTTC. This codes for CAISLGQNYGYTF.

The chain is built from TRBV6-5 and TRBJ2-5, with D tentatively TRBD1 (5 bases). CDR3 length: 14 amino acids. V dropped 6 bases and J dropped 5 bases, with 16 bases sitting between them. The germline CDR1 and CDR2 sequences are MNHEY and SVGAGI. CDR3 sequence reads: CASSLTGAGETQYF. DNA of the CDR3: TGTGCCAGCAGCTTAACAGGCGCAGGGGAGACCCAGTACTTC.

The chain links TRBV4-1 to TRBJ1-4; 8 bases agree with TRBD1. The CDR3 has 16 residues. After removal of 0 bases from V and 10 bases from J, the junction contained 10 bases not matched to a gene. Germline lookup yields CDR1 MGHRA and CDR2 YSYEKL. The CDR3 bases are TGCGCCAGCAGCCAAGATGCAGGGGGCGACTCAGCAAAACTGTTTTTT. It encodes CASSQDAGGDSAKLFF.

This clone was observed a few times. The rearrangement uses TRBV7-9 and TRBJ2-4; 7 bases line up with TRBD1. The CDR3 has 14 amino acids. Germline values: CDR1 SEHNR, CDR2 FQNEAQ (reference sequence). Trimming cost V 1 base and J 9 bases; bases outside gene matches: 6. The CDR3 DNA reads as TGTGCCAGCAGCTTAGGAAAGGGACAGTCCATTCAGTACTTC. Amino acids: CASSLGKGQSIQYF.

The chain links TRBV7-9 to TRBJ1-1; TRBD1 agrees at 7 bases. Trimming took 5 bases from V and 1 from J; bases not matched to a gene: 10. CDR1 and CDR2 from the germline V gene are SEHNR and FQNEAQ (reference sequence). The CDR3 has 16 amino acids. This CDR3 reads CASSLSDRSGNTEAFF. The CDR3 DNA follows: TGTGCCAGCAGCCTCTCGGACAGGAGCGGGAACACTGAAGCTTTCTTT. Looking up the rest from reference TRBV7-9 and TRBJ1-1 gives the full variable domain: DTGVSQNPRHKITKRGQNVTFRCDPISEHNRLYWYRQTLGQGPEFLTYFQNEAQLEKSRLLSDRFSAERPKGSFSTLEIQRTEQGDSAMYLCASSLSDRSGNTEAFFGQGTRLTVV.

This chain links TRBV28 with TRBJ2-4; TRBD2 aligns across 10 bases. The trim removed 2 bases at V and 5 bases at J, leaving 3 bases unmatched. The CDR3 contains 15 residues. Germline V gene sequence: CDR1 MDHEN, CDR2 SYDVKM. The CDR3 DNA is TGTGCCAGCAGTTTAACTAGCGGGGTCCAAAACATTCAGTACTTC. Its protein product is CASSLTSGVQNIQYF.

J is TRBJ2-3 and V is TRBV29-1; D may be TRBD2 (5 bases). The V gene's germline CDR1 is SQVTM and CDR2 ANQGSEA. V gave up 5 bases and J gave up 2 bases, with 14 bases separating them. This CDR3 is 14 amino acids long. CDR3 loop: CSVRGLQVTDTQYF. In nucleotides, the CDR3 is TGCAGCGTTCGAGGGCTCCAGGTCACAGATACGCAGTATTTT.

J is TRBJ2-2 and V is TRBV5-6; D gene uncertain. The germline gives CDR1 SGHDT, CDR2 YYEEEE. The CDR3 is 11 amino acids. V lost 5 bases and J 6 bases, leaving 5 bases between the germline ends. CDR3 sequence: CASRDPGELFF. The CDR3 nucleotides are TGTGCCAGCAGGGACCCCGGGGAGCTGTTTTTT.

This chain uses TRBV5-1 with TRBJ2-6; D may be TRBD1 (5 bases). The CDR3 is 16 amino acids. CDR1 is SGHRS and CDR2 is YFSETQ in the germline V gene. Trimming removed 0 bases from V and 2 bases from J, with 9 bases in between. The CDR3 is CASSLVARAGANVLTF. CDR3 DNA: TGCGCCAGCAGCTTGGTAGCCAGGGCTGGGGCCAACGTCCTGACTTTC.

The CDR3 protein is CASSQDGIYGYTF. The CDR3 coding sequence is TGTGCCAGCAGCCAAGATGGAATCTATGGCTACACCTTC. The rearrangement joins TRBV14 to TRBJ1-2; D not certain. Trimming took 0 bases from V and 4 from J, leaving 6 bases between them. The CDR3 has 13 amino acids. Germline CDR1 is SGHDN and CDR2 is FVKESK. The whole variable domain, filled in from reference TRBV14 and TRBJ1-2, reads EAGVTQFPSHSVIEKGQTVTLRCDPISGHDNLYWYRRVMGKEIKFLLHFVKESKQDESGMPNNRFLAERTGGTYSTLKVQPAELEDSGVYFCASSQDGIYGYTFGSGTRLTVV.

The J gene is TRBJ1-1, the V gene TRBV7-3, with 8 bases that match TRBD1. The CDR3 is made up of 14 amino acids. The V gene end was trimmed by 5 bases and the J gene end by 0 bases; junction bases not matched to a gene: 2. CDR1 is SGHTA, CDR2 FQGTGA, per germline. The CDR3 DNA reads TGTGCCAGCAGCGCGACAGGGGTGAACACTGAAGCTTTCTTT. Its translation: CASSATGVNTEAFF. The full variable domain, its missing parts supplied by reference TRBV7-3 and TRBJ1-1, is GAGVSQTPSNKVTEKGKYVELRCDPISGHTALYWYRQSLGQGPEFLIYFQGTGAADDSGLPNDRFFAVRPEGSVSTLKIQRTERGDSAVYLCASSATGVNTEAFFGQGTRLTVV.

This clone occurred a few times. The V call is TRBV29-1, the J call TRBJ2-5; weak D call: TRBD2 (5 bases). Germline CDR1 SQVTM, CDR2 ANQGSEA. V lost 8 bases to trimming and J lost 1 base, with 11 bases between them. The CDR3 has 12 residues. CDR3 protein: CSLVRGQETQYF. The CDR3 nucleotides are TGCAGCCTCGTACGGGGCCAAGAGACCCAGTACTTC.

The chain is built from TRBV29-1 and TRBJ2-5; D gene ambiguous. This CDR3 comprises 11 residues. V gave up 6 bases and J gave up 2 bases, with 7 bases separating them. Germline values: CDR1 SQVTM, CDR2 ANQGSEA. CDR3 loop: CSVSGQETQYF. CDR3 nucleotide sequence: TGCAGCGTCTCTGGACAAGAGACCCAGTACTTC. The full variable domain, with the rest looked up from reference TRBV29-1 and TRBJ2-5, is SAVISQKPSRDICQRGTSLTIQCQVDSQVTMMFWYRQQPGQSLTLIATANQGSEATYESGFVIDKFPISRPNLTFSTLTVSNMSPEDSSIYLCSVSGQETQYFGPGTRLLVL.

DNA of the CDR3: TGCGCCAGCAGCCAAGATAGAGGGTATATGAGTGAGCAGTTCTTC. This encodes CASSQDRGYMSEQFF. The gene calls are TRBV4-1 and TRBJ2-1; D is possibly TRBD2 (5 bases). Germline values: CDR1 MGHRA, CDR2 YSYEKL. The CDR3 extends over 15 amino acids. V lost 0 bases and J 9 bases, leaving 15 bases between the germline ends.

V is TRBV28 and J is TRBJ2-5, with D possibly being TRBD2 (6 bases). Germline-derived CDR1 and CDR2 are MDHEN and SYDVKM. V lost 6 bases, J lost 4 bases, and 18 bases lay in between. This CDR3 is 15 amino acids long. The CDR3 is CASRPPAGGRETQYF. CDR3 bases: TGTGCCAGCAGGCCCCCCGCAGGAGGGCGAGAGACCCAGTACTTC.